This T cell receptor beta chain was captured in a study of radiotherapy plus CTLA-4 blockade in lung cancer. Chemo-refractory metastatic non-small-cell lung cancer patients were treated with focal radiation plus CTLA-4 blockade with ipilimumab. Germline loops: CDR1 MNHEY, CDR2 SMNVEV (reference sequence). The CDR3 contains 14 residues. V lost 3 bases, J lost 5 bases, and 13 bases lay in between. Here immunoSEQ multiplex PCR was the method, and the copy in TCRdb shows in-frame clones only, minus some. The sample has approximately 110,000 clones; about 80% are singletons. The chain has TRBV27 and TRBJ2-5, with D maybe TRBD2 (5 bases). The clonotype comes from a human donor with non-small cell lung cancer that progressed on radiotherapy plus ipilimumab. Some clones in this sample may be carry-over from other donors' samples. Sequences were derived from peripheral blood, sampled from a patient treated with radiotherapy plus ipilimumab. For the CDR3, the DNA is TGTGCCAGCAGTTTGGTTGGACTTGGGGAGACCCAGTACTTC. Translation: CASSLVGLGETQYF.